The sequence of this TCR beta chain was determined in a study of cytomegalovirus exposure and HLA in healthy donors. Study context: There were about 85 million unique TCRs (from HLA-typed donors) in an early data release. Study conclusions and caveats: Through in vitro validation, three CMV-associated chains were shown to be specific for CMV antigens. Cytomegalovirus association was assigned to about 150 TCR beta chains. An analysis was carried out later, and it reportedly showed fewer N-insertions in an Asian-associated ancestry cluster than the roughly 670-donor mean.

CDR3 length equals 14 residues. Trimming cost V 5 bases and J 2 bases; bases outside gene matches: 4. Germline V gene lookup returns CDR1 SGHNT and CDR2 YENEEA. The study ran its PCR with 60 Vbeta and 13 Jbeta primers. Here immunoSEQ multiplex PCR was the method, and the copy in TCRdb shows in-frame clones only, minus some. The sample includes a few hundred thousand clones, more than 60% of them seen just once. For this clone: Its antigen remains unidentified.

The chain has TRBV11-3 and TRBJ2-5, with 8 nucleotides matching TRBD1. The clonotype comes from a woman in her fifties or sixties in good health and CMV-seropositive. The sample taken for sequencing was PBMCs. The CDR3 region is CASSPRTGQETQYF. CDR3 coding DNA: TGTGCCAGCAGCCCCCGGACAGGGCAAGAGACCCAGTACTTC.